Listed below are T cell receptor beta chains from one sample, sequenced in a study of Graves' ophthalmopathy and Graves' hyperthyroidism. TCRdb reprocessed the multiplex PCR reads via MiXCR and lists one record per CDR3 protein. The table has 400,000 to 500,000 distinct CDR3 sequences, under 25% seen once; the top ten hold approximately 3%. The sequenced sample was peripheral blood. The receptors were sampled from a woman under 30 with stable Graves' hyperthyroidism. Each CDR3 is given with its conserved first and last residue. D genes are given only for firm matches. Clone size, where shown, is once, few, many, or a class for clones that have expanded.

clone_size,d_call,j_call,v_call,cdr3_length,cdr3_aa,cdr3_nt
once,TRBD2,TRBJ2-7,TRBV10-2,13,CASTSGTKYEQYF,TGCGCCAGCACCTCCGGGACTAAATACGAGCAGTACTTC
.,TRBD1,TRBJ1-2,TRBV27,14,CASSFEGGGYGYTF,TGTGCCAGCAGTTTTGAAGGGGGCGGCTATGGCTACACCTTC
many,.,TRBJ2-7,TRBV6-1,13,CASSAVSVGEQYF,TGTGCCAGCAGTGCAGTGTCGGTGGGGGAGCAGTACTTC
many,.,TRBJ1-1,TRBV12-3/TRBV12-4,14,CASSQGLGNTEAFF,TGTGCCAGCAGTCAGGGTTTGGGGAACACTGAAGCTTTCTTT
few,.,TRBJ2-5,TRBV7-2,15,CASSLATGNQETQYF,TGTGCCAGCAGCTTAGCCACAGGGAACCAAGAGACCCAGTACTTC
many,TRBD1,TRBJ2-5,TRBV6-2/TRBV6-3,13,CASRPGGGETQYF,TGTGCCAGCAGGCCAGGGGGCGGAGAGACCCAGTACTTC
many,TRBD2,TRBJ2-5,TRBV9,15,CASSALGLAEETQYF,TGTGCCAGCAGCGCCCTGGGACTAGCGGAAGAGACCCAGTACTTC
few,TRBD1,TRBJ1-2,TRBV20-1,13,CSATRTGFYGYTF,TGCAGTGCCACTCGGACAGGGTTCTATGGCTACACCTTC
many,.,TRBJ2-7,TRBV6-4,13,CASSDSTGDEQYF,TGTGCCAGCAGTGACTCGACGGGAGACGAGCAGTACTTC
many,TRBD1,TRBJ2-4,TRBV30,14,CAWSTGSSKNIQYF,TGTGCCTGGTCGACAGGGTCTTCCAAAAACATTCAGTACTTC
.,.,TRBJ1-2,TRBV7-2,13,CASSLEGRGGYTF,TGTGCCAGCAGCTTAGAGGGGAGGGGAGGCTACACCTTC
many,.,TRBJ2-5,TRBV10-3,13,CAISVTDQETQYF,TGTGCCATCAGTGTGACGGATCAAGAGACCCAGTACTTC
.,TRBD1,TRBJ1-5,TRBV6-2/TRBV6-3,16,CASRPTSTGGNQPQHF,TGTGCCAGCAGGCCGACGAGCACAGGGGGGAATCAGCCCCAGCATTTT
.,TRBD2,TRBJ2-5,TRBV2,16,CASRAPLAGGQETQYF,TGTGCCAGCAGGGCCCCACTAGCGGGGGGACAAGAGACCCAGTACTTC
many,.,TRBJ1-2,TRBV3-1,14,CASSQAGDYYGYTF,TGTGCCAGCAGCCAAGCAGGGGACTACTATGGCTACACCTTC
many,TRBD1,TRBJ2-7,TRBV28,16,CASSLSGQGARREQYF,TGTGCCAGCAGTTTATCCGGACAGGGGGCGCGGAGGGAGCAGTACTTC
.,.,TRBJ1-5,TRBV20-1,14,CSARAPPGDQPQHF,TGCAGTGCTAGAGCCCCGCCTGGTGATCAGCCCCAGCATTTT
.,.,TRBJ1-2,TRBV28,13,CASSFAGVDGYTF,TGTGCCAGCAGTTTTGCGGGCGTCGATGGCTACACCTTC
.,TRBD2,TRBJ2-7,TRBV7-2,15,CASSRIAGGFQEQYF,TGTGCCAGCAGTCGGATAGCGGGGGGGTTCCAAGAGCAGTACTTC
many,TRBD1,TRBJ2-7,TRBV24-1,14,CATSDSRGRYEQYF,TGTGCCACCAGTGATTCGAGGGGGCGGTACGAGCAGTACTTC
many,.,TRBJ1-1,TRBV28,13,CASSFRVSVEAFF,TGTGCCAGCAGTTTTCGGGTCTCAGTTGAAGCTTTCTTT
many,.,TRBJ1-2,TRBV19,13,CASSITGSYGYTF,TGTGCCAGTAGTATAACTGGTTCCTATGGCTACACCTTC
many,.,TRBJ2-2,TRBV7-9,15,CASSLIPGFAGELFF,TGTGCCAGCAGCTTAATTCCAGGGTTTGCCGGGGAGCTGTTTTTT
many,.,TRBJ1-1,TRBV27,14,CASSLISSDTEAFF,TGTGCCAGCAGTTTAATTTCATCTGACACTGAAGCTTTCTTT
few,TRBD2,TRBJ2-7,TRBV27,16,CASSLTSSGRYYEQYF,TGTGCCAGCAGTTTAACGAGTAGCGGGAGATACTACGAGCAGTACTTC
many,.,TRBJ1-5,TRBV20-1,18,CSARAWGTGQYSNQPQHF,TGCAGTGCTAGGGCATGGGGAACAGGGCAGTATAGCAATCAGCCCCAGCATTTT
.,TRBD1,TRBJ1-5,TRBV28,18,CASSSPGQARYSNQPQHF,TGTGCCAGCAGTTCACCGGGACAGGCCCGTTATAGCAATCAGCCCCAGCATTTT
few,TRBD2,TRBJ2-7,TRBV20-1,16,CSARDRLAGGTYEQCF,TGCAGTGCTAGAGATCGCCTAGCGGGAGGCACCTACGAGCAGTGCTTC
many,TRBD1,TRBJ2-7,TRBV28,12,CASSEDRGEQYF,TGTGCCAGCAGTGAGGACAGGGGCGAGCAGTACTTC
.,.,TRBJ2-7,TRBV30,12,CAFRGVSFEQYF,TGTGCCTTTAGGGGGGTTTCCTTCGAGCAGTACTTC
many,.,TRBJ2-2,TRBV6-5,16,CASSYSGLASTGELFF,TGTGCCAGCAGTTACTCGGGGCTAGCGTCCACCGGGGAGCTGTTTTTT
many,.,TRBJ2-2,TRBV24-1,18,CATSDFAGLVAGTGELFF,TGTGCCACCAGTGATTTTGCTGGGTTAGTAGCAGGAACCGGGGAGCTGTTTTTT
many,.,TRBJ2-7,TRBV6-1,13,CASSTKRIYEQYF,TGTGCCAGCAGTACAAAACGTATCTACGAGCAGTACTTC